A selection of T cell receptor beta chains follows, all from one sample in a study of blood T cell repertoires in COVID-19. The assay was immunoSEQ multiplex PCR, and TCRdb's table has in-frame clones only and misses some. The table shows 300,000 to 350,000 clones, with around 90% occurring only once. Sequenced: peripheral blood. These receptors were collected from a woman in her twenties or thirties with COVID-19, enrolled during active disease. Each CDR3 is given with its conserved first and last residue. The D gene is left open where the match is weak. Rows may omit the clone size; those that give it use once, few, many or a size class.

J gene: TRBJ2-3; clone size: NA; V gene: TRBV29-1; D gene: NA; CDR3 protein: CSVAQGGMTDTQYF; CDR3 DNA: TGCAGCGTTGCCCAGGGGGGTATGACAGATACGCAGTATTTT
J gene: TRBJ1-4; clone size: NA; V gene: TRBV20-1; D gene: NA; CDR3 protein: CSASKGVGTNEKLFF; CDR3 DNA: TGCAGTGCTAGTAAAGGGGTAGGGACTAATGAAAAACTGTTTTTT
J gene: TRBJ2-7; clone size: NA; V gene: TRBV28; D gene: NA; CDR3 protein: CASIYRWEQYF; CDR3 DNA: TGTGCCAGCATCTACCGTTGGGAGCAGTACTTC
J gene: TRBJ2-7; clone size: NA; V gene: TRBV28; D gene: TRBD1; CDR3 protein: CASSLSSGTGGLEQYF; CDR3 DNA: TGTGCCAGCAGTTTATCCTCCGGGACAGGGGGGTTGGAGCAGTACTTC
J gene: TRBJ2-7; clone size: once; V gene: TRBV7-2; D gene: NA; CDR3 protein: CASSLARGRNEQYF; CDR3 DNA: TGTGCCAGCAGCTTAGCCAGGGGTCGGAACGAGCAGTACTTC
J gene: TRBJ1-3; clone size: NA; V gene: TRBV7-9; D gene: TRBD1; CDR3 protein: CASSWGQSNSGNTIYF; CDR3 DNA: TGTGCCAGCAGCTGGGGACAGTCAAACTCTGGAAACACCATATATTTT
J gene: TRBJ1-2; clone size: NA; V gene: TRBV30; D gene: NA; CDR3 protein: CAWSRDFPYGYTF; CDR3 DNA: TGTGCCTGGAGTAGGGACTTCCCCTATGGCTACACCTTC
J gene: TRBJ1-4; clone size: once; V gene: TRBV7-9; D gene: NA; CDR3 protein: CASSLAVEKLFF; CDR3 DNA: TGTGCCAGCAGCTTAGCCGTGGAGAAACTGTTTTTT
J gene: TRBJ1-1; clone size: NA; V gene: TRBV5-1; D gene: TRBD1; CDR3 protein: CASSLVDRGDTEAFF; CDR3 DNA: TGCGCCAGCAGCTTGGTTGACAGGGGGGACACTGAAGCTTTCTTT
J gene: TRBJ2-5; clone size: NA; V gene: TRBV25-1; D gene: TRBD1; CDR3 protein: CASNLRAGGQETQYF; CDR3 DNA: TGTGCCAGCAACCTAAGGGCAGGGGGCCAAGAGACCCAGTACTTC
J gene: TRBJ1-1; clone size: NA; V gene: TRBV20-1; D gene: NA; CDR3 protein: CSAHYTEAFF; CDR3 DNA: TGCAGTGCTCACTACACTGAAGCTTTCTTT
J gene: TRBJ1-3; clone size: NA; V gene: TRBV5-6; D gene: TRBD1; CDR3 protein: CASSSGTGGGNTIYF; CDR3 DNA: TGTGCCAGCAGCTCCGGGACAGGGGGAGGAAACACCATATATTTT
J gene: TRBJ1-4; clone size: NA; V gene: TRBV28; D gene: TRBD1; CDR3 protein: CASRVQGPTNEKLFF; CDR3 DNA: TGTGCCAGCAGGGTACAGGGGCCGACTAATGAAAAACTGTTTTTT
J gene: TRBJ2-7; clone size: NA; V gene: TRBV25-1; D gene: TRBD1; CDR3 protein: CASSEYGDRGAYEQYF; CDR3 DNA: TGTGCCAGCAGTGAATATGGGGACAGGGGGGCCTACGAGCAGTACTTC
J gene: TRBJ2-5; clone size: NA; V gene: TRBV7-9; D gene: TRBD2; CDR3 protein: CASSPSTGLAGRETQYF; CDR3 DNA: TGTGCCAGCAGCCCTTCAACCGGACTAGCGGGACGAGAGACCCAGTACTTC
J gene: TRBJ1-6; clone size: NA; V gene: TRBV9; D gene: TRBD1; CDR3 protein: CASSVAQGVSPLHF; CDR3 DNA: TGTGCCAGCAGCGTAGCACAGGGGGTCTCACCCCTCCACTTT
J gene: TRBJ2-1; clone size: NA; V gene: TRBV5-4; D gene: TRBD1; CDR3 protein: CASRPHRDRVYDEQFF; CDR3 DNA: TGTGCCAGCAGGCCACATCGGGACAGGGTTTATGATGAGCAGTTCTTC
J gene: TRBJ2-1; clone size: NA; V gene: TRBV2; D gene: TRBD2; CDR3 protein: CASSATSGTGGEQFF; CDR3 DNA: TGTGCCAGCAGTGCGACTAGCGGTACAGGCGGTGAGCAGTTCTTC
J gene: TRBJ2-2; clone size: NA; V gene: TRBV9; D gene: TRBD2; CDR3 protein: CASSVSGANTGELFF; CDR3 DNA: TGTGCCAGCAGCGTCAGCGGGGCGAACACCGGGGAGCTGTTTTTT
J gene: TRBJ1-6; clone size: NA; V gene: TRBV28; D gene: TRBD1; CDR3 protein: CASSSYRGGSPSPLHF; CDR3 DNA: TGTGCCAGCAGTTCCTACAGGGGTGGTTCTCCCTCACCCCTCCACTTT
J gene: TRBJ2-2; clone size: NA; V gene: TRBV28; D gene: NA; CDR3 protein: CASSLSQVTGELFF; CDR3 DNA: TGTGCCAGCAGTTTATCGCAGGTCACCGGGGAGCTGTTTTTT
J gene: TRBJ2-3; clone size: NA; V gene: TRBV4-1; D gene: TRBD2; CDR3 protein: CASSQDLSSGRASSTDTQYF; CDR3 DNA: TGCGCCAGCAGCCAAGATCTTTCCAGCGGGAGGGCGTCTAGCACAGATACGCAGTATTTT